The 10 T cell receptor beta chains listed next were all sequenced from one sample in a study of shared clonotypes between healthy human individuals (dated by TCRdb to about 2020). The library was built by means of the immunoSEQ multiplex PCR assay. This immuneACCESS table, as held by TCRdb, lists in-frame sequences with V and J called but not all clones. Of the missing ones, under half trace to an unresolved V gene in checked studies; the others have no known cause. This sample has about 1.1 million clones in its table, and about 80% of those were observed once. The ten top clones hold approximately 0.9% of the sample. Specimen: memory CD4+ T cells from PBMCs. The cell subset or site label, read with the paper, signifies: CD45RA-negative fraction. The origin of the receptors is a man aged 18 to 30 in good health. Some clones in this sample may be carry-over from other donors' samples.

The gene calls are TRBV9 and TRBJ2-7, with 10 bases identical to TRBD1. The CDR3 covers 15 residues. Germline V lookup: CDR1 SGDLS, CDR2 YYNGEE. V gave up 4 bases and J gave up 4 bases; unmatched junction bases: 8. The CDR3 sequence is CASSPRTGGTYEQYF. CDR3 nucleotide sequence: TGTGCCAGCAGCCCTCGGACAGGGGGGACGTACGAGCAGTACTTC. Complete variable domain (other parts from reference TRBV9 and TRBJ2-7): DSGVTQTPKHLITATGQRVTLRCSPRSGDLSVYWYQQSLDQGLQFLIQYYNGEERAKGNILERFSAQQFPDLHSELNLSSLELGDSALYFCASSPRTGGTYEQYFGPGTRLTVT.

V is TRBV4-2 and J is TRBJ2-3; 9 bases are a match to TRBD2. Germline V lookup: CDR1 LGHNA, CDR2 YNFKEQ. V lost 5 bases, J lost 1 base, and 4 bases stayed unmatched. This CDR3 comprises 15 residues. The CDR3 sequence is CASSRGLAGTDTQYF. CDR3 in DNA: TGTGCCAGCAGCAGGGGACTAGCTGGCACAGATACGCAGTATTTT.

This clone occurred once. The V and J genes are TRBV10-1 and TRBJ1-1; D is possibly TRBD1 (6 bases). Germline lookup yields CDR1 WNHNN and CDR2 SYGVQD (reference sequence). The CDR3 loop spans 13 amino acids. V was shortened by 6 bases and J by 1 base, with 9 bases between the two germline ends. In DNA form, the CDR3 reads TGCGCCAGCAGGGACAGAACGAACACTGAAGCTTTCTTT. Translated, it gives CASRDRTNTEAFF.

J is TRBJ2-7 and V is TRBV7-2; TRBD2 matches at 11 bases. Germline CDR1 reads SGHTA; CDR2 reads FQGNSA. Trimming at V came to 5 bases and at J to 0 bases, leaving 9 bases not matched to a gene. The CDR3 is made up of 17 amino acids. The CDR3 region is CASSGVGTSGFSYEQYF. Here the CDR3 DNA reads TGTGCCAGCAGCGGAGTCGGGACTAGCGGATTCTCCTACGAGCAGTACTTC.

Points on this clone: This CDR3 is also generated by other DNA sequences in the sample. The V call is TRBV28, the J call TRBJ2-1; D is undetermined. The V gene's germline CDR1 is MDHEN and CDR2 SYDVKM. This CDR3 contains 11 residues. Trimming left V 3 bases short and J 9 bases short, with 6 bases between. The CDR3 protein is CASSFRGEQFF. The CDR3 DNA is TGTGCCAGCAGTTTCCGCGGTGAGCAGTTCTTC.

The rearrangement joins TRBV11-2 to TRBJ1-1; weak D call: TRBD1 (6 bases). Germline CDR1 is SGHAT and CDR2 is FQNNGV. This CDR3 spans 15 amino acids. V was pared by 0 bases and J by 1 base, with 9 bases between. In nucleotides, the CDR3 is TGTGCCAGCAGCTTAGACGGGGGGCGGAACACTGAAGCTTTCTTT. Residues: CASSLDGGRNTEAFF. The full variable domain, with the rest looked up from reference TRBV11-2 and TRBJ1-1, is EAGVAQSPRYKIIEKRQSVAFWCNPISGHATLYWYQQILGQGPKLLIQFQNNGVVDDSQLPKDRFSAERLKGVDSTLKIQPAKLEDSAVYLCASSLDGGRNTEAFFGQGTRLTVV.

CDR3 in DNA: TGTGCCAGCAACCGCCCCAATCGGGAGACCCAGTACTTC. This sequence encodes CASNRPNRETQYF. V usage is TRBV6-1 and J usage is TRBJ2-5, with D unresolved. This CDR3 has 13 residues. Trimming pared 7 bases from V and 5 bases from J, leaving 14 bases between. Germline loops: CDR1 MNHNS, CDR2 SASEGT.

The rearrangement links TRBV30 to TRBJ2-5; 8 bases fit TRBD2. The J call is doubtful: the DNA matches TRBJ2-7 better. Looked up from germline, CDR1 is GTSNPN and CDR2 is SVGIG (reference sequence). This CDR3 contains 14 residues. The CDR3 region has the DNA TGTGCCTGGAGACCACTAGCGGCTACCTACGAGCAGTACTTC. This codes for CAWRPLAATYEQYF.

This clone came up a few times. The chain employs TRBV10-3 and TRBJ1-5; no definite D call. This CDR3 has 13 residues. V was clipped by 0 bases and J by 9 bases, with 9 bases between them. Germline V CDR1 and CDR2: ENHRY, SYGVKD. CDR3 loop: CAISESPAAPQHF. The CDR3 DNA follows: TGTGCCATCAGTGAGTCGCCCGCGGCGCCCCAGCATTTT.

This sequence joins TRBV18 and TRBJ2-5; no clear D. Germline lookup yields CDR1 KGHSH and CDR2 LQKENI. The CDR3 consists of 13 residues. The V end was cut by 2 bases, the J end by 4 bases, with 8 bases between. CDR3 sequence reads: CASSPDSAETQYF. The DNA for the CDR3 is TGTGCCAGCTCACCAGATTCGGCAGAGACCCAGTACTTC.